One sample yielded the 23 T cell receptor beta chains listed below, sequenced in a study of neurological immune-mediated disorders. TCRdb analysed the 5' RACE reads with MiXCR anew, one entry per CDR3 protein. The sample lists tens of thousands of distinct CDR3 sequences; about 12% were seen once. Time point reported: longitudinal time-point 2. Sequencing was done on a sample of PBMCs. These TCRs come from a female donor with HTLV-1-associated myelopathy (HAM/TSP).

This clonotype was recorded many times. The chain carries TRBV7-9 and TRBJ2-6; either TRBD1 or TRBD2 may fit D (6 bases each). The germline V gene has CDR1 SEHNR and CDR2 FQNEAQ (reference sequence). This CDR3 contains 19 residues. V lost 2 bases and J 1 base, leaving 18 bases between the germline ends. The CDR3 reads CASSLSRWGAVSGANVLTF. CDR3 DNA: TGTGCCAGCAGCTTATCACGTTGGGGGGCCGTGTCTGGGGCCAACGTCCTGACTTTC.

This clonotype was picked up many times. V and J are TRBV6-4 and TRBJ1-5; 9 positions match TRBD1. The germline V gene encodes CDR1 MRHNA and CDR2 SNTAGT. V dropped 6 bases and J dropped 4; count of bases not matched to a gene: 7. The CDR3 has 15 amino acids. CDR3 loop: CASRGTGTGNQPQHF. In nucleotides, the CDR3 is TGTGCCAGCAGAGGCACCGGGACAGGGAATCAGCCCCAGCATTTT.

This clonotype was found many times. J is TRBJ2-3 and V is TRBV7-9; no reliable D call. Trimming removed 2 bases from V and 0 bases from J, with 12 bases in between. Germline V gives CDR1 SEHNR, CDR2 FQNEAQ (reference sequence). This CDR3 comprises 16 residues. In DNA, the CDR3 is TGTGCCAGCAGCTTAAAGTCTTCAACTAGCACAGATACGCAGTATTTT. This codes for CASSLKSSTSTDTQYF.

This clonotype was observed at least ten times. The rearrangement links TRBV5-1 to TRBJ2-1, with D tentatively TRBD2 (6 bases). From germline, CDR1 is SGHRS and CDR2 YFSETQ. The CDR3 has 17 amino acids. V gave up 3 bases and J gave up 0 bases, with 16 bases separating them. The CDR3 loop reads CASSSKGRDSSYNEQFF. CDR3 bases: TGCGCCAGCAGCTCCAAAGGGCGGGATAGCTCCTACAATGAGCAGTTCTTC.

This clonotype was counted only a few times. This chain uses TRBV20-1 with TRBJ2-3, with TRBD1 as a possible D gene (5 bases). The CDR3 consists of 13 residues. Trimming shortened V by 3 bases and J by 4 bases, and 11 bases separated the two germline ends. Per germline, CDR1 DFQATT and CDR2 SNEGSKA (reference sequence). CDR3 coding DNA: TGCAGTGCTAGTAAGGACAATCCAGATACGCAGTATTTT. It specifies CSASKDNPDTQYF.

CDR3 region: CASSITGGTDTQYF. CDR3 sequence (DNA): TGCGCCAGCAGCATTACCGGCGGCACAGATACGCAGTATTTT. The chain uses TRBV5-1 and TRBJ2-3; D gene unclear. CDR1 SGHRS and CDR2 YFSETQ come from the germline V gene. Trimming took off 4 bases at V and 1 base at J, with 10 bases between the two ends. The CDR3 length is 14 residues.

This clonotype came up many times. The chain employs TRBV10-2 and TRBJ2-2; 9 nucleotides line up with TRBD1. The CDR3 is 13 amino acids. V was pared by 8 bases and J by 7 bases, with 5 bases of the junction left unmatched. CDR1 and CDR2 (germline): WSHSY, SAAADI. The chain's CDR3 is CASGTGTYGELFF. The CDR3 bases are TGCGCCAGCGGGACAGGGACCTACGGGGAGCTGTTTTTT.

There are many counts of this clonotype. The chain links TRBV5-1 to TRBJ1-1, with 8 bases identical to TRBD1. The germline V gene encodes CDR1 SGHRS and CDR2 YFSETQ. This CDR3 has 16 amino acids. J was trimmed by 0 bases and V by 4 bases; bases with no gene match: 8. The CDR3 protein is CASSGQGAGMNTEAFF. The DNA of the CDR3 is TGCGCCAGCAGCGGGCAGGGGGCGGGAATGAACACTGAAGCTTTCTTT.

About this clonotype: One end of the junction fails to match germline, which may point to a read error. The rearrangement links TRBV6-6 to TRBJ1-1; no definite D call. The V gene's germline CDR1 is MNHNY and CDR2 SVGAGI (reference sequence). This CDR3 is built from 13 residues. The CDR3 DNA reads TGTGCCGGCAGTTACCGGGGGAACACTGAAGCTTTCTTT. Its protein product is CAGSYRGNTEAFF.

This clonotype has a count of ten or more. The V and J genes are TRBV19 and TRBJ2-1, with TRBD1 matching 9 bases. This CDR3 has 14 amino acids. Germline assignment: CDR1 LNHDA and CDR2 SQIVND (reference sequence). Trimming at V came to 5 bases and at J to 8 bases, leaving 7 bases not matched to a gene. The CDR3 DNA reads TGTGCCAGTAGTTTGGACAGGGGTGGCGATGAGCAGTTCTTC. It specifies CASSLDRGGDEQFF. The full variable domain, completed using reference TRBV19 and TRBJ2-1, is DGGITQSPKYLFRKEGQNVTLSCEQNLNHDAMYWYRQDPGQGLRLIYYSQIVNDFQKGDIAEGYSVSREKKESFPLTVTSAQKNPTAFYLCASSLDRGGDEQFFGPGTRLTVL.

This clonotype has at least ten counts. One junction end does not reproduce the germline sequence, and a read error may be involved. The chain recombines TRBV10-3 with TRBJ1-1; possibly TRBD1 for D (6 bases). This CDR3 comprises 14 residues. Looked up from germline, CDR1 is ENHRY and CDR2 is SYGVKD. The CDR3 bases are TGTGTCATCAGAGGAGGCGGGGGCAACACTGAAGCTTTCTTT. Amino acids: CVIRGGGGNTEAFF.

Many counts were recorded for this clonotype. This sequence joins TRBV6-1 and TRBJ2-7; 16 bases agree with TRBD2. Germline trimming cut 7 bases from V and 2 bases from J; bases unmatched to any gene: 8. Germline assignment: CDR1 MNHNS and CDR2 SASEGT. This CDR3 region has 17 residues. CDR3 amino acids: CASKRTGTSGGAYEQYF. The CDR3 nucleotides read TGTGCCAGCAAGCGGACAGGGACTAGCGGGGGGGCCTACGAGCAGTACTTC.

This clonotype has a count of ten or more. J is TRBJ1-1 and V is TRBV6-5; TRBD1 aligns across 9 bases. Germline lookup yields CDR1 MNHEY and CDR2 SVGAGI. The CDR3 runs 13 residues. Losses at the gene ends were 2 bases for V and 11 bases for J; bases not matched to a gene: 6. The CDR3 here is CASSYPGTGSAFF. The CDR3 region has the DNA TGTGCCAGCAGTTACCCCGGGACAGGGTCCGCTTTCTTT.

This clonotype showed up many times. The chain employs TRBV7-2 and TRBJ1-2; TRBD1 matches at 7 bases. There are 14 residues in the CDR3. J gave up 14 bases and V 1 base, and 13 bases lay outside the gene matches. Germline loops: CDR1 SGHTA, CDR2 FQGNSA. The CDR3 nucleotides are TGTGCCAGCAGCTTAGACCGGGGAGGGGGCGCAAATACCTTC. Its protein is CASSLDRGGGANTF.

This clonotype was counted many times. The CDR3 sequence is CASSVTSGGAGYNEQFF. The CDR3 DNA follows: TGCGCCAGCAGCGTGACTAGCGGGGGGGCGGGTTACAATGAGCAGTTCTTC. The gene calls are TRBV5-1 and TRBJ2-1; 14 bases line up with TRBD2. The germline CDR1 and CDR2 sequences are SGHRS and YFSETQ. V was pared by 4 bases and J by 4 bases, with 7 bases of the junction left unmatched. This CDR3 spans 17 amino acids.

In regard to this clonotype: One end of the junction does not line up with germline, which may come from a read error. The rearrangement joins TRBV10-2 to TRBJ2-7; tentatively, D is TRBD2 (6 bases). The germline V gene encodes CDR1 WSHSY and CDR2 SAAADI. CDR3 length equals 15 residues. This CDR3 reads CASSPRDSTPYEQYF. In nucleotides, the CDR3 is TGTGCCAGCAGCCCCCGGGACTCGACTCCTTACGAGCAGTACTTC.

This clonotype occurred many times. The chain uses TRBV20-1 and TRBJ1-4, with D perhaps matching TRBD1 (6 bases). Germline values: CDR1 DFQATT, CDR2 SNEGSKA (reference sequence). The CDR3 is 12 amino acids. The CDR3 protein is CSVGGHSEKLFF. The CDR3 DNA reads as TGCAGCGTGGGGGGGCACTCGGAAAAACTGTTTTTT.

A word on this clonotype: The junction shows a germline mismatch at one end, possibly a read error. V is TRBV15 and J is TRBJ2-2; D remains ambiguous. Germline lookup yields CDR1 LNHNV and CDR2 YYDKDF (reference sequence). The CDR3 contains 14 residues. CDR3 protein: CATSREIKAGELFF. For the CDR3, the DNA is TGTGCTACCAGCAGAGAAATTAAGGCCGGGGAGCTGTTTTTT.

This clonotype was detected ten times or more. Relative to the germline gene, one junction end is altered; a read error may explain this. J is TRBJ1-5 and V is TRBV20-1; D is unclear. Germline loops: CDR1 DFQATT, CDR2 SNEGSKA (reference sequence). The CDR3 extends over 12 amino acids. The CDR3 loop reads CSLGEGHQRQHF. CDR3 nucleotides: TGCAGTCTGGGCGAGGGCCATCAGCGCCAGCATTTT.

This clonotype was found many times. CDR3: CASSIQPGYTEAFF. CDR3 sequence (DNA): TGTGCCAGTAGTATTCAACCGGGGTACACTGAAGCTTTCTTT. The rearrangement links TRBV19 to TRBJ1-1, with no clear D. In germline, CDR1 is LNHDA, CDR2 SQIVND (reference sequence). This CDR3 spans 14 amino acids. V was trimmed by 3 bases and J by 3 bases, leaving 11 bases between them. The complete variable domain, with remaining parts taken from reference TRBV19 and TRBJ1-1, reads DGGITQSPKYLFRKEGQNVTLSCEQNLNHDAMYWYRQDPGQGLRLIYYSQIVNDFQKGDIAEGYSVSREKKESFPLTVTSAQKNPTAFYLCASSIQPGYTEAFFGQGTRLTVV.

A remark on this clonotype: The final CDR3 position lacks the conserved phenylalanine or tryptophan, pointing to a likely read error. The rearrangement uses TRBV11-2 and TRBJ2-7; D possibly corresponds to TRBD1 (6 bases). The CDR3 runs to 15 residues. Trimming removed 7 bases from V and 3 bases from J, with 19 bases in between. CDR1 and CDR2 (germline): SGHAT, FQNNGV. CDR3 sequence: CASIKATGIFYEQYL. DNA for the CDR3: TGTGCCAGCATCAAGGCCACAGGGATTTTCTACGAGCAGTACTTA.

A remark on this clonotype: A much larger clonotype is one base distant, so this may be a read error. This chain connects TRBV27 to TRBJ2-7; tentative D call: TRBD2 (5 bases). CDR1 and CDR2 from the germline V gene are MNHEY and SMNVEV (reference sequence). V lost 2 bases and J lost 6, with 11 bases in between. This CDR3 contains 13 residues. The CDR3: CASSLRGTVEQYF. In DNA form, the CDR3 reads TGTGCCAGCAGTTTACGGGGAACTGTCGAGCAGTACTTC.

In this sample, this clonotype turned up many times. The CDR3 DNA is TGCAGCGTTGACCCGGGACAGCAAGAGACCCAGTACTTC. Protein product: CSVDPGQQETQYF. This sequence joins TRBV29-1 and TRBJ2-5, with 7 bases that match TRBD1. CDR3 length: 13 amino acids. The V gene end was trimmed by 3 bases and the J gene end by 2 bases; junction bases not matched to a gene: 3. Looked up from germline, CDR1 is SQVTM and CDR2 is ANQGSEA.